This T cell receptor (beta chain) was observed in a study of shared clonotypes between healthy human individuals. Only CD45RO-negative cells positively selected for CCR7 counted as naive CD8 cells, so terminally differentiated effector memory CD45RA+ cells were excluded. General observations from the study: In the sorted subsets, rarefaction showed sequencing was incomplete despite large depth. Few donors limited the genetic and exposure-history diversity represented. Non-shared clonotypes displayed generation probabilities falling below those of clonotypes present in all four donors.

This CDR3 spans 14 amino acids. V was shortened by 4 bases and J by 1 base, with 9 bases between the two germline ends. Germline V gene lookup returns CDR1 SSHAT and CDR2 FNYEAQ (reference sequence). On this clone itself: Its matching antigen is unknown.

Sequenced by immunoSEQ multiplex PCR; TCRdb stores in-frame clones only, minus some. The sample includes about 2.2 million clones, just over 90% of them seen just once. What was sequenced was naive CD8+ T cells from PBMCs. The rearrangement joins TRBV7-7 to TRBJ2-3; D call uncertain. The sequence was collected from a man between 18 and 29 years old in good health. Some clones in this sample may be carry-over from other donors' samples. The CDR3 DNA reads TGTGCCAGCAGCTATAATGGGGGCACAGATACGCAGTATTTT. Translation gives CASSYNGGTDTQYF. Based on the CDR3 plus reference TRBV7-7 and TRBJ2-3, the full variable domain is GAGVSQSPRYKVTKRGQDVTLRCDPISSHATLYWYQQALGQGPEFLTYFNYEAQPDKSGLPSDRFSAERPEGSISTLTIQRTEQRDSAMYRCASSYNGGTDTQYFGPGTRLTVL.